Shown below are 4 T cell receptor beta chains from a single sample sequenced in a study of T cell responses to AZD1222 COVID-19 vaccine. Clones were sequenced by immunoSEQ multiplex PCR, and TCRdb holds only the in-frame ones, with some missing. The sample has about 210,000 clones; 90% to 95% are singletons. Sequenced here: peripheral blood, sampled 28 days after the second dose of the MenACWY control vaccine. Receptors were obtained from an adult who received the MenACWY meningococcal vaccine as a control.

The CDR3 protein is CASSAGRDLEKLFF. The CDR3 DNA follows: TGTGCCAGCAGTGCCGGAAGGGATCTTGAAAAACTGTTTTTT. The chain carries TRBV25-1 and TRBJ1-4; D remains ambiguous. The CDR3 runs to 14 residues. V lost 4 bases and J lost 7, with 13 bases in between. Per the germline V gene, CDR1 is MGHDK and CDR2 is SYGVNS. Combining the CDR3 with reference TRBV25-1 and TRBJ1-4 gives the whole variable domain EADIYQTPRYLVIGTGKKITLECSQTMGHDKMYWYQQDPGMELHLIHYSYGVNSTEKGDLSSESTVSRIRTEHFPLTLESARPSHTSQYLCASSAGRDLEKLFFGSGTQLSVL.

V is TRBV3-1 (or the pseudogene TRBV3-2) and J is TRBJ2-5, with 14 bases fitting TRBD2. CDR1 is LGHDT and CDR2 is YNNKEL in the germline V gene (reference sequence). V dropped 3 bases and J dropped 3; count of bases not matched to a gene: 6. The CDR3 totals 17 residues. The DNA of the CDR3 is TGTGCCAGCAGCCACCTGACTAGCGGGGGGGCCAAAGAGACCCAGTACTTC. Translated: CASSHLTSGGAKETQYF.

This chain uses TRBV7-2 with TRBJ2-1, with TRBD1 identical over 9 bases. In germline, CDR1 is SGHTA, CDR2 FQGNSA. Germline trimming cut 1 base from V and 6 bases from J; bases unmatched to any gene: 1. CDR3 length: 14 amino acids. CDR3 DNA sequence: TGTGCCAGCAGCTTAGGACAGGGGGTCAATGAGCAGTTCTTC. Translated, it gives CASSLGQGVNEQFF.

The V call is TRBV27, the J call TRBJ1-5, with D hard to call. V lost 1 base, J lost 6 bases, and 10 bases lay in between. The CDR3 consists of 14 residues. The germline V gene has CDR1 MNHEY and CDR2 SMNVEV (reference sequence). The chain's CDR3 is CASSLYSPAQPQHF. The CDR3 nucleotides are TGTGCCAGCAGTTTATACTCGCCAGCTCAGCCCCAGCATTTT.